These 27 T cell receptor beta chains share one sample of origin, sequenced in a study of blood T cell repertoires in COVID-19. This table comes from immunoSEQ multiplex PCR, and its TCRdb copy is limited to in-frame clones, with some not included. The sample carries 50,000 to 55,000 clones, over 75% recorded once. Sequencing input: peripheral blood. These receptors were obtained from an elderly man with COVID-19, enrolled during active disease.

This clone was counted a single time. This chain joins TRBV18 and TRBJ1-6, with 8 positions matching TRBD1. This CDR3 region has 15 residues. Germline V gene lookup returns CDR1 KGHSH and CDR2 LQKENI. J gave up 4 bases and V 1 base, and 0 bases lay outside the gene matches. The CDR3, as DNA: TGTGCCAGCTCACCACGACAGGGGTATAATTCACCCCTCCACTTT. Its translation: CASSPRQGYNSPLHF.

The chain recombines TRBV5-1 with TRBJ2-3; possible D gene TRBD2, 7 bases. Germline V lookup: CDR1 SGHRS, CDR2 YFSETQ. The CDR3 is made up of 15 amino acids. V lost 6 bases, J lost 3 bases, and 17 bases lay in between. The CDR3 region has the DNA TGCGCCAGCACGACACCGGGGGGCACAACAGATACGCAGTATTTT. Its protein is CASTTPGGTTDTQYF.

The V call is TRBV7-2, the J call TRBJ2-5, with a possible D match to TRBD2 (6 bases). The CDR3 contains 13 residues. V dropped 2 bases and J dropped 7 bases, with 11 bases sitting between them. In germline, CDR1 is SGHTA, CDR2 FQGNSA. The CDR3 nucleotides are TGTGCCAGCAGCTTAACGGGGGAAGGGACCCAGTACTTC. It translates to CASSLTGEGTQYF.

The chain couples TRBV28 to TRBJ1-4, with D possibly TRBD1 on 5 matching bases. Germline values: CDR1 MDHEN, CDR2 SYDVKM. Trimming left V 3 bases short and J 3 bases short, with 8 bases between. This CDR3 comprises 14 residues. CDR3 nucleotides: TGTGCCAGCAGTTTTGCGGGGGCTAATGAAAAACTGTTTTTT. Translation gives CASSFAGANEKLFF.

This clone appeared a few times. V gene TRBV6-5 combines with J gene TRBJ1-6; D gene ambiguous. The germline V gene encodes CDR1 MNHEY and CDR2 SVGAGI. The CDR3 has 15 residues. Trimming removed 7 bases at V and 7 bases at J, with 17 bases between. DNA for the CDR3: TGTGCCAGCAAGGTCCAACCGGGTGAAAATTCACCCCTCCACTTT. Amino acid sequence: CASKVQPGENSPLHF.

The chain has TRBV5-1 and TRBJ2-1; 7 bases map to TRBD2. CDR3 size: 16 residues. Germline V gives CDR1 SGHRS, CDR2 YFSETQ. Trimming at V came to 0 bases and at J to 3 bases, leaving 6 bases not matched to a gene. The CDR3 DNA follows: TGCGCCAGCAGCTTGGGTCTGCGGGGGTACTACAATGAGCAGTTCTTC. Its translation: CASSLGLRGYYNEQFF. Full variable domain (remainder filled in from reference TRBV5-1 and TRBJ2-1): KAGVTQTPRYLIKTRGQQVTLSCSPISGHRSVSWYQQTPGQGLQFLFEYFSETQRNKGNFPGRFSGRQFSNSRSEMNVSTLELGDSALYLCASSLGLRGYYNEQFFGPGTRLTVL.

The rearrangement links TRBV7-6 to TRBJ2-7; perhaps TRBD2 as D (6 bases). V gave up 5 bases and J gave up 0 bases, with 17 bases separating them. Per the germline V gene, CDR1 is SGHVS and CDR2 is FNYEAQ. CDR3 length equals 16 residues. Here the CDR3 reads CASSPSTSHSSYEQYF. In DNA form, the CDR3 reads TGTGCCAGCAGCCCATCCACTAGCCACAGCTCCTACGAGCAGTACTTC.

V usage is TRBV6-5 and J usage is TRBJ1-2; 7 bases line up with TRBD1. Trimming at V came to 2 bases and at J to 7 bases, leaving 13 bases not matched to a gene. CDR1 MNHEY and CDR2 SVGAGI come from the germline V gene. The length of the CDR3 is 16 residues. The CDR3 reads CASSYVPSEGAGGYTF. CDR3 DNA: TGTGCCAGCAGTTACGTGCCCTCTGAGGGGGCGGGTGGCTACACCTTC.

The chain combines TRBV12-3 or TRBV12-4 with TRBJ2-2; D gene unclear. This CDR3 is 12 amino acids long. V was pared by 8 bases and J by 6 bases, with 10 bases between. The CDR3 DNA is TGTGCCAGCGGCTGGAGCCCCGGGGAGCTGTTTTTT. Amino acids: CASGWSPGELFF.

This chain connects TRBV7-8 to TRBJ2-3; 7 nucleotides align to TRBD2. V shed 6 bases and J 4 bases; nucleotides not matched to a gene: 16. The CDR3 has 17 residues. Germline CDR1 is SGHVS and CDR2 is FQNEAQ. CDR3 residues: CASRFGRGFGAADTQYF. As DNA, the CDR3 is TGTGCCAGCAGGTTCGGGCGGGGGTTCGGAGCTGCAGATACGCAGTATTTT.

The V gene is TRBV28, the J gene TRBJ1-2, with TRBD1 matching over 7 bases. CDR3 length: 13 amino acids. Germline CDR1 MDHEN, CDR2 SYDVKM. The V segment lost 2 bases and the J segment 3 bases; nucleotides outside the gene matches: 0. The CDR3 loop reads CASSLGTDYGYTF. Here the CDR3 DNA reads TGTGCCAGCAGTTTAGGGACAGACTATGGCTACACCTTC.

This clone was seen a handful of times. J is TRBJ1-6 and V is TRBV10-3; TRBD1 agrees at 7 bases. Germline V gene lookup returns CDR1 ENHRY and CDR2 SYGVKD. This CDR3 is built from 18 residues. V was pared by 3 bases and J by 3 bases, with 11 bases of the junction left unmatched. As DNA, the CDR3 is TGTGCCATCAGTGAACTCCAAACAGGGGCGGGCTATAATTCACCCCTCCACTTT. Protein: CAISELQTGAGYNSPLHF.

The chain links TRBV4-3 to TRBJ2-5, with 7 bases fitting TRBD2. The ends lost 2 bases at V and 2 bases at J; junction bases unmatched: 5. The germline gives CDR1 LGHNA, CDR2 YSLEER. The CDR3 consists of 15 residues. Here the CDR3 reads CASSQQRGLQETQYF. CDR3 nucleotide sequence: TGCGCCAGCAGCCAACAGCGGGGATTACAAGAGACCCAGTACTTC.

The chain carries TRBV18 and TRBJ1-1, with a tentative D call TRBD1 (5 bases). There are 13 residues in the CDR3. Trimming removed 3 bases from V and 4 bases from J, with 9 bases in between. Germline CDR1 and CDR2: KGHSH and LQKENI. CDR3 bases: TGTGCCAGCTCACCCGACAGACTCACTGAAGCTTTCTTT. It encodes CASSPDRLTEAFF.

The rearrangement uses TRBV3-1 (or the pseudogene TRBV3-2) and TRBJ2-2; D possibly corresponds to TRBD2 (5 bases). This CDR3 is built from 14 residues. Germline V gene lookup returns CDR1 LGHDT and CDR2 YNNKEL (reference sequence). The ends were cut back, 5 bases at V and 4 bases at J, with 11 bases in the middle. The CDR3 reads CASSTGITTGELFF. For the CDR3, the DNA is TGTGCCAGCAGCACCGGGATCACCACCGGGGAGCTGTTTTTT.

The rearrangement links TRBV5-1 to TRBJ1-2; D unresolved. The CDR3 is 14 amino acids. Germline V CDR1 and CDR2: SGHRS, YFSETQ. V lost 1 base, J lost 7 bases, and 14 bases lay in between. The CDR3, as DNA: TGCGCCAGCAGCTTGAGCGGGGAGATTAGTGGCTACACCTTC. Its protein is CASSLSGEISGYTF.

J is TRBJ2-3 and V is TRBV19; 7 nucleotides line up with TRBD1. Germline V gene sequence: CDR1 LNHDA, CDR2 SQIVND (reference sequence). With V trimmed by 6 bases and J by 2 bases, 5 bases remained unmatched. This CDR3 spans 14 amino acids. The CDR3 reads CASRPGQLTDTQYF. The CDR3 DNA sequence: TGTGCCAGTAGGCCGGGACAGCTCACAGATACGCAGTATTTT.

This clone was counted once. This sequence joins TRBV9 and TRBJ2-5; D may be TRBD2 (5 bases). Trimming took off 2 bases at V and 2 bases at J, with 13 bases between the two ends. The CDR3 loop spans 15 amino acids. Looked up from germline, CDR1 is SGDLS and CDR2 is YYNGEE. DNA for the CDR3: TGTGCCAGCAGCGTCTTCAGCGGACTTCAAGAGACCCAGTACTTC. Translating gives CASSVFSGLQETQYF.

The chain uses TRBV18 and TRBJ2-1, with D perhaps matching TRBD1 (6 bases). The CDR3 extends over 13 amino acids. Trimming left V 6 bases short and J 9 bases short, with 15 bases between. Per germline, CDR1 KGHSH and CDR2 LQKENI. CDR3 in DNA: TGTGCCAGCTCCCTCAGGGGACGGGGTGAGCAGTTCTTC. Its protein product is CASSLRGRGEQFF.

The V gene is TRBV5-1, the J gene TRBJ1-1, with D hard to call. Germline CDR1 is SGHRS and CDR2 is YFSETQ. The CDR3 runs to 13 residues. V gave up 4 bases and J gave up 10 bases, with 17 bases separating them. This CDR3 reads CASSPFGELGAFF. The CDR3 coding sequence is TGCGCCAGCAGCCCGTTCGGGGAACTCGGAGCTTTCTTT.

The chain combines TRBV5-1 with TRBJ2-5; 7 nucleotides match TRBD2. CDR3 length: 15 amino acids. J gave up 5 bases and V 5 bases, and 12 bases lay outside the gene matches. CDR1 is SGHRS and CDR2 is YFSETQ in the germline V gene. CDR3 sequence (DNA): TGCGCCAGCAGGATGACATGGGGGAGGGAGGAGACCCAGTACTTC. Translating gives CASRMTWGREETQYF.

V and J are TRBV5-4 and TRBJ1-2, with 8 positions matching TRBD1. Germline CDR1 is SGHNT and CDR2 is YYREEE (reference sequence). This CDR3 comprises 13 residues. Unmatched junction bases numbered 5, after V lost 2 bases and J lost 8 bases. The CDR3 DNA reads as TGTGCCAGCAGCTTCACAGGGGGTGGGGGCTACACCTTC. Translating gives CASSFTGGGGYTF.

The chain joins TRBV6-4 to TRBJ2-3; possible D gene TRBD1, 5 bases. This CDR3 comprises 15 residues. Between the trimmed V and J ends, which lost 6 bases and 1 base, there was a span of 14 bases. Germline V gene data show CDR1 as MRHNA and CDR2 as SNTAGT. The chain's CDR3 is CASSPDGHRTDTQYF. The CDR3 DNA sequence: TGTGCCAGCAGCCCGGACGGACACCGCACAGATACGCAGTATTTT.

The chain employs TRBV7-2 and TRBJ1-3; tentative D call: TRBD1 (5 bases). The CDR3 spans 14 residues. The germline V gene encodes CDR1 SGHTA and CDR2 FQGNSA. V was clipped by 5 bases and J by 1 base, with 9 bases between them. In DNA form, the CDR3 reads TGTGCCAGCAGCCCAGGGTTTTCTGGAAACACCATATATTTT. It is translated as CASSPGFSGNTIYF.

The chain couples TRBV6-5 to TRBJ1-5; TRBD1 might be the D (6 bases). Germline V gene lookup returns CDR1 MNHEY and CDR2 SVGAGI. Deletions cut 7 bases from V and 2 bases from J, with 12 bases between. The CDR3 covers 14 residues. CDR3 sequence: CASNDRLGNQPQHF. DNA of the CDR3: TGTGCCAGCAACGACAGGTTAGGCAATCAGCCCCAGCATTTT.

This clone was observed once. CDR3 sequence (DNA): TGTGCCAGCAGCCCGACAGACACCTACGAGCAGTACTTC. Translation: CASSPTDTYEQYF. V usage is TRBV5-4 and J usage is TRBJ2-7; TRBD1 might be the D (5 bases). CDR3 length equals 13 residues. The V and J ends lost 4 bases and 2 bases respectively, with 10 bases between them. CDR1 is SGHNT, CDR2 YYREEE, per germline (reference sequence).

The chain joins TRBV9 to TRBJ2-2; TRBD1 matches at 11 bases. Germline trimming cut 4 bases from V and 6 bases from J; bases unmatched to any gene: 5. CDR3 length: 15 residues. CDR1 SGDLS and CDR2 YYNGEE come from the germline V gene. The CDR3 DNA reads TGTGCCAGCAGCAAATTGGGACAGGGGGCCGGGGAGCTGTTTTTT. Translated: CASSKLGQGAGELFF.